This T cell receptor beta chain is drawn from a study of blood T cell repertoires in COVID-19. Study background: Samples of COVID-19 (acute and convalescent) were obtained from the United States, Italy and Spain. T cells, B-cell-depleted T cells, or PBMCs supplied cDNA or gDNA.

Per the original methods: Estimation of nucleated cell counts relied on the amplification of reference gene primers. Data came from immunoSEQ multiplex PCR; TCRdb stores just in-frame clones and leaves some out. The DNA was the basis for D and trimming; V, J and clone size are from that table. Seen here are more than 45,000 clones, roughly nine tenths observed once, and the top ten hold approximately 15%. This receptor was obtained from a man aged 55 to 70 with active or convalescent COVID-19. The sequenced material came from peripheral blood.

The DNA of the CDR3 is TGTGCCAGCAGCTTAGATAGGGGGCGAAGCAATCAGCCCCAGCATTTT. Translation gives CASSLDRGRSNQPQHF. The gene calls are TRBV7-2 and TRBJ1-5; 7 nucleotides agree with TRBD1. V lost 1 base, J lost 1 base, and 4 bases stayed unmatched. This CDR3 spans 16 amino acids. Looked up from germline, CDR1 is SGHTA and CDR2 is FQGNSA.